The 22 T cell receptor beta chains given below trace back to one sample, sequenced in a study of blood T cells in healthy people across ages. Primers used in a second PCR of roughly 6 to 11 cycles were a sample-barcoded 5' primer and a J-beta primer mix. One entry per CDR3 protein results from TCRdb running MiXCR on the 5' RACE reads. The data contain about a million distinct CDR3 sequences, more than 30% of them singletons. The sequenced sample consisted of blood. Source of these receptors: a man in his late teens or twenties in good health.

This clonotype appeared many times. The chain uses TRBV28 and TRBJ1-2, with 8 bases lining up with TRBD1. CDR1 is MDHEN, CDR2 SYDVKM, per germline. V shed 4 bases and J 4 bases; nucleotides not matched to a gene: 11. The CDR3 has 16 amino acids. The CDR3 DNA reads as TGTGCCAGCAGTTCGCGACAGGGGACTATCGGCTATGGCTACACCTTC. This sequence encodes CASSSRQGTIGYGYTF.

The rearrangement joins TRBV6-2 or TRBV6-3 to TRBJ1-5; 10 positions match TRBD1. The V gene end was trimmed by 2 bases and the J gene end by 7 bases; junction bases not matched to a gene: 5. Germline lookup yields CDR1 MNHEY and CDR2 SVGEGT. This CDR3 region has 15 residues. CDR3 coding DNA: TGTGCCAGCAGTTACCGGGGACAGGGGTACCAGCCCCAGCATTTT. This gives the protein CASSYRGQGYQPQHF.

The chain links TRBV6-9 to TRBJ1-1; a weak D match, TRBD1 (5 bases). Germline CDR1 is MNHGY and CDR2 is SVAAGI. Trimming left V 6 bases short and J 1 base short, with 15 bases between. CDR3 length: 15 amino acids. The CDR3 sequence is CASRRRGVGNTEAFF. The CDR3 DNA is TGTGCCAGCAGACGACGGGGGGTCGGGAACACTGAAGCTTTCTTT.

This chain connects TRBV20-1 to TRBJ1-4, with TRBD1 as a possible D gene (6 bases). Germline V lookup: CDR1 DFQATT, CDR2 SNEGSKA (reference sequence). The CDR3 totals 13 residues. V dropped 3 bases and J dropped 8 bases, with 13 bases sitting between them. The CDR3, as DNA: TGCAGTGCTAGTGTACAGGGAAGGGAAAAACTGTTTTTT. Residues: CSASVQGREKLFF.

This chain links TRBV28 with TRBJ2-5; either TRBD1 or TRBD2 may supply D (6 bases each). Trimming took 5 bases from V and 1 from J, leaving 23 bases between them. Germline-derived CDR1 and CDR2 are MDHEN and SYDVKM. The length of the CDR3 is 18 residues. DNA for the CDR3: TGTGCCAGCAGTCCCCGCGGGGACAAAAAACCTCGCCAAGAGACCCAGTACTTC. It specifies CASSPRGDKKPRQETQYF.

For the CDR3, the DNA is TGTGCCAGCAGCCCGTCCGTCAGGAGAGACAATGAGCAGTTCTTC. The encoded protein is CASSPSVRRDNEQFF. The gene calls are TRBV11-1 and TRBJ2-1; D call uncertain. The V gene lost 5 bases and the J gene lost 5 bases, with 16 bases spanning the gap. The germline gives CDR1 SGHAT, CDR2 FQDESV (reference sequence). The CDR3 runs 15 residues. The full variable domain, completed using reference TRBV11-1 and TRBJ2-1, is EAEVAQSPRYKITEKSQAVAFWCDPISGHATLYWYRQILGQGPELLVQFQDESVVDDSQLPKDRFSAERLKGVDSTLKIQPAELGDSAMYLCASSPSVRRDNEQFFGPGTRLTVL.

This clonotype was observed a few times. The chain carries TRBV27 and TRBJ1-1, with D perhaps TRBD1 (5 bases). Germline V gene data show CDR1 as MNHEY and CDR2 as SMNVEV (reference sequence). The CDR3 is 13 residues long. V was pared by 8 bases and J by 1 base, with 11 bases between. The CDR3 region has the DNA TGTGCCAGCGGTCGACAGTCGAACACTGAAGCTTTCTTT. Amino acids: CASGRQSNTEAFF.

This clonotype was seen a few times. The genes are TRBV29-1 and TRBJ1-1; D is ambiguous. The V gene's germline CDR1 is SQVTM and CDR2 ANQGSEA. This CDR3 comprises 13 residues. V was trimmed by 5 bases and J by 1 base, leaving 11 bases between them. The CDR3 sequence: CSVFADGNTEAFF. The CDR3 nucleotides are TGCAGCGTTTTCGCGGACGGGAACACTGAAGCTTTCTTT.

In regard to this clonotype: One junction end disagrees with the germline gene, perhaps due to a read error. The CDR3 DNA is TGTGCCAGCAGGGAAGTCTACGAGCAGTACTTC. It encodes CASREVYEQYF. V usage is TRBV6-1 and J usage is TRBJ2-7; D call uncertain. In germline, CDR1 is MNHNS, CDR2 SASEGT. The CDR3 has 11 residues.

This clonotype was detected a few times. CDR3 DNA: TGCAGCATCGGACAGGGGGCATACGAGCAGTACTTC. It encodes CSIGQGAYEQYF. The chain joins TRBV20-1 to TRBJ2-5; 11 nucleotides line up with TRBD1. The J call is uncertain, as TRBJ2-7 better fits the DNA end. The CDR3 totals 12 residues. Germline V gene data show CDR1 as DFQATT and CDR2 as SNEGSKA (reference sequence).

This clonotype has more than one count but fewer than ten. The chain is built from TRBV6-5 and TRBJ1-6; TRBD1 might be the D (6 bases). Trimming removed 5 bases from V and 9 bases from J, with 14 bases in between. The length of the CDR3 is 14 residues. The germline V gene has CDR1 MNHEY and CDR2 SVGAGI. The chain's CDR3 is CASSREGGGSPLHF. In DNA, the CDR3 is TGTGCCAGCAGTAGGGAGGGAGGGGGTTCACCCCTCCACTTT.

The chain employs TRBV10-3 and TRBJ2-1, with 9 bases matching TRBD2. With 10 bases clipped from V and 9 bases from J, the junction kept 22 bases outside the gene matches. Germline V gives CDR1 ENHRY, CDR2 SYGVKD. The CDR3 has 17 residues. The CDR3, as DNA: TGTGCCACGGGAACCGCCGGGACTAGCACGAGCTCGGGTGAGCAGTTCTTC. It specifies CATGTAGTSTSSGEQFF.

This chain uses TRBV11-1 with TRBJ2-1, with D tentatively TRBD1 or TRBD2 (6 bases each). The CDR3 length is 15 residues. Germline assignment: CDR1 SGHAT and CDR2 FQDESV (reference sequence). V was shortened by 3 bases and J by 9 bases, with 18 bases between the two germline ends. CDR3 coding DNA: TGTGCCAGCAGCTTTATCATATCGGGGGCAAGTGAGCAGTTCTTC. This translates into CASSFIISGASEQFF.

The rearrangement links TRBV6-1 to TRBJ1-1; no firm D call. The CDR3 loop spans 15 amino acids. CDR1 and CDR2 (germline): MNHNS, SASEGT. The V end was cut by 4 bases, the J end by 0 bases, with 12 bases between. The CDR3 loop is CASSGRLSVNTEAFF. Written as DNA, the CDR3 is TGTGCCAGCAGTGGGCGGCTATCTGTGAACACTGAAGCTTTCTTT.

The rearrangement links TRBV30 to TRBJ1-2; D gene unclear. V shed 4 bases and J shed 5 bases, with 17 bases lying between them. The CDR3 contains 14 residues. The V gene's germline CDR1 is GTSNPN and CDR2 SVGIG (reference sequence). Here the CDR3 DNA reads TGTGCCTGGACAGGTGGCGGTTTGCGGTATGGCTACACCTTC. As protein: CAWTGGGLRYGYTF.

A note on this clonotype: A much bigger clone sits one base away, suggesting this may be a read error. The chain employs TRBV5-1 and TRBJ2-3, with D perhaps matching TRBD1 (5 bases). V shed 0 bases and J shed 4 bases, with 9 bases lying between them. CDR1 is SGHRS and CDR2 is YFSETQ in the germline V gene. This CDR3 has 14 residues. The CDR3 sequence: CASSLVREADTQYF. DNA for the CDR3: TGCGCCAGCAGCTTGGTCAGGGAAGCAGATACGCAGTATTTT.

Only a few counts were recorded for this clonotype. The chain links TRBV15 to TRBJ2-3, with D possibly matching TRBD2 (5 bases). The CDR3 length is 18 residues. Trimming stripped 0 bases from V and 2 bases from J, with 18 bases between. Per germline, CDR1 LNHNV and CDR2 YYDKDF (reference sequence). The CDR3 region has the DNA TGTGCCACCAGCAGAGACGCAATCGGACTGCCCCCCACAGATACGCAGTATTTT. Residues: CATSRDAIGLPPTDTQYF.

The chain's CDR3 is CASSQDQGTGANYGYTF. The CDR3 DNA sequence: TGTGCCAGCAGCCAAGATCAAGGGACAGGGGCTAACTATGGCTACACCTTC. The chain carries TRBV4-2 and TRBJ1-2; 10 bases are shared with TRBD1. The CDR3 is 17 amino acids. J lost 0 bases, V lost 0 bases, and 4 bases had no gene match. CDR1 LGHNA and CDR2 YNFKEQ come from the germline V gene.

This clonotype was detected a few times. This sequence joins TRBV6-6 and TRBJ2-1; 10 bases are a match to TRBD2. V was pared by 8 bases and J by 6 bases, with 4 bases of the junction left unmatched. This CDR3 region has 13 residues. CDR1 and CDR2 (germline): MNHNY, SVGAGI (reference sequence). CDR3 sequence (DNA): TGTGCCAGCCGGACTAGCGGATTCAATGAGCAGTTCTTC. This gives the protein CASRTSGFNEQFF.

This clonotype was seen more than once but under ten times. The rearrangement joins TRBV5-1 to TRBJ2-1; D gene unclear. The length of the CDR3 is 16 residues. Deletions cut 0 bases from V and 7 bases from J, with 17 bases between. The germline gives CDR1 SGHRS, CDR2 YFSETQ. The DNA of the CDR3 is TGCGCCAGCAGCTTGGTTGGCGGATCAAAACTTAATGAGCAGTTCTTC. Protein: CASSLVGGSKLNEQFF.

On this clonotype: This may arise from a read error, as a much more abundant clone is one base away. This chain links TRBV12-3 or TRBV12-4 with TRBJ2-3; D is possibly TRBD1 (6 bases). V dropped 10 bases and J dropped 1 base, with 12 bases sitting between them. The length of the CDR3 is 13 residues. The CDR3 here is CAITGGGTDTQYF. CDR3 DNA: TGTGCCATCACTGGGGGCGGCACAGATACGCAGTATTTT.

This chain uses TRBV3-1 with TRBJ2-1, with TRBD2 matching over 8 bases. The CDR3 is 18 residues long. CDR1 is LGHDT, CDR2 YNNKEL, per germline (reference sequence). V lost 0 bases to trimming and J lost 6 bases; unmatched junction nucleotides: 13. In DNA form, the CDR3 reads TGTGCCAGCAGCCAAGATCAAATTTGGACTAGCTTAAGCAATGAGCAGTTCTTC. This gives the protein CASSQDQIWTSLSNEQFF.